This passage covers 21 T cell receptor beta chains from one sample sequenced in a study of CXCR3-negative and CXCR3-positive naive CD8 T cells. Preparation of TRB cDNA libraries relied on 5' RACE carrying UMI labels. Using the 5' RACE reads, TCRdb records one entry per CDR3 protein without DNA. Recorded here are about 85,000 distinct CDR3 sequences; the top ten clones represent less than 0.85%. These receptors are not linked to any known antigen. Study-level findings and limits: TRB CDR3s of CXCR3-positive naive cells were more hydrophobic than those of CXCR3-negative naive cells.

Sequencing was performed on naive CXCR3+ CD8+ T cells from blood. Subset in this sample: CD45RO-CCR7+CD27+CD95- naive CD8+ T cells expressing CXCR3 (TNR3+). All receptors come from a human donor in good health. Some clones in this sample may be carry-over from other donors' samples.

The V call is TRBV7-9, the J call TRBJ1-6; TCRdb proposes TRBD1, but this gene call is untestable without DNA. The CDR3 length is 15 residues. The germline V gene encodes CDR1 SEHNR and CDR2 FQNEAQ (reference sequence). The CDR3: CASSPGQGLSSPLHF. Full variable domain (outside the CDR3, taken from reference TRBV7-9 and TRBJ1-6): DTGVSQNPRHKITKRGQNVTFRCDPISEHNRLYWYRQTLGQGPEFLTYFQNEAQLEKSRLLSDRFSAERPKGSFSTLEIQRTEQGDSAMYLCASSPGQGLSSPLHFGNGTRLTVT.

CDR3 sequence: CSAAVQGMNTEAFF. V and J are TRBV20-1 and TRBJ1-1; TCRdb's D call, TRBD1, is unchecked because there is no DNA. Germline V CDR1 and CDR2: DFQATT, SNEGSKA (reference sequence). The CDR3 has 14 residues.

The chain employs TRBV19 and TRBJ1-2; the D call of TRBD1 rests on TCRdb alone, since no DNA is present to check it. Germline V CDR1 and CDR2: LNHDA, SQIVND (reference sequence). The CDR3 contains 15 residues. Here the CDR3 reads CASSFGAVPNYGYTF.

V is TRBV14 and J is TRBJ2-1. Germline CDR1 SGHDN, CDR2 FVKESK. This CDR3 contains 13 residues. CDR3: CASSQDWGNEQFF. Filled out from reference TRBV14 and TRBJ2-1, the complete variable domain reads EAGVTQFPSHSVIEKGQTVTLRCDPISGHDNLYWYRRVMGKEIKFLLHFVKESKQDESGMPNNRFLAERTGGTYSTLKVQPAELEDSGVYFCASSQDWGNEQFFGPGTRLTVL.

The CDR3 sequence is CASSEYFLEGQGNSPLHF. The rearrangement joins TRBV25-1 to TRBJ1-6; the TCRdb D gene call, TRBD1, has no DNA to confirm it. Germline values: CDR1 MGHDK, CDR2 SYGVNS. The CDR3 totals 18 residues.

The CDR3 sequence is CASSNPGQHFNEQFF. This chain joins TRBV6-5 and TRBJ2-1; TCRdb gives TRBD1 as the D gene, but with no DNA this cannot be confirmed. This CDR3 region has 15 residues. Germline loops: CDR1 MNHEY, CDR2 SVGAGI.

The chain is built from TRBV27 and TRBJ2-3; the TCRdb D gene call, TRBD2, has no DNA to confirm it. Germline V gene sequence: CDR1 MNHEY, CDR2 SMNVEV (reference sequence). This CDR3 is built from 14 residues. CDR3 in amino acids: CASTLSGSTDTQYF.

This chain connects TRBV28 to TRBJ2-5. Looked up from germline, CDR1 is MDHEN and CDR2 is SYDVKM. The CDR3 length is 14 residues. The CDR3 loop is CASSLLVGGETQYF.

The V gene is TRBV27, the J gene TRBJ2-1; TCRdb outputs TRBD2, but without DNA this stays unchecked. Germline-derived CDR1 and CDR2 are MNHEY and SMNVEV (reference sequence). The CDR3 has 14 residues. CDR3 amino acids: CASSSGARGNEQFF.

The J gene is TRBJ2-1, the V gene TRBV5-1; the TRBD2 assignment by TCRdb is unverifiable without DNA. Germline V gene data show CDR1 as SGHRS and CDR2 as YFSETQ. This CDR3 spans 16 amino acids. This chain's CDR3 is CASIRSTSGSWDEQFF.

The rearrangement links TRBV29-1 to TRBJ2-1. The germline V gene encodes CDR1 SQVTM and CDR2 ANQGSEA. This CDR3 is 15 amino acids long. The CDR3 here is CSVDLLTYLANEQFF.

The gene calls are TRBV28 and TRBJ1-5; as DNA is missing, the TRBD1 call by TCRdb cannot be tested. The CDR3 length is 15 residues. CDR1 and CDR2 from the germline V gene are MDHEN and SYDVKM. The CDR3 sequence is CASSFQGFSNQPQHF.

The CDR3 loop reads CASSLEADDYNEQFF. This chain links TRBV7-6 with TRBJ2-1. Per the germline V gene, CDR1 is SGHVS and CDR2 is FNYEAQ. This CDR3 is built from 15 residues.

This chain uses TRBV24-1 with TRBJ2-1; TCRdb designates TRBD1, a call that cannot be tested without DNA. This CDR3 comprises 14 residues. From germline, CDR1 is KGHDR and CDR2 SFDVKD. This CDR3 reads CATSDTGAYNEQFF.

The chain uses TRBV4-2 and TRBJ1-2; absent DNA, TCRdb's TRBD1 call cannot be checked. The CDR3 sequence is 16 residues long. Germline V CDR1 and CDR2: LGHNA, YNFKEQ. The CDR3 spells CASSRRGQGINYGYTF.

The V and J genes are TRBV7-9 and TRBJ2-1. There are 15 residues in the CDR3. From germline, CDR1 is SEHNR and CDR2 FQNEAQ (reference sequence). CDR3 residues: CASSLQARAYNEQFF.

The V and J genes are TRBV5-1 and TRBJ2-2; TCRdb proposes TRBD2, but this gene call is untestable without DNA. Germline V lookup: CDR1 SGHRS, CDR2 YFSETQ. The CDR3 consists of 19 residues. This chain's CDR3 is CASSPLVASGGAATGELFF.

CDR3 in amino acids: CSVEDPGQSYEQYF. This chain links TRBV29-1 with TRBJ2-7; as DNA is missing, the TRBD1 call by TCRdb cannot be tested. The V gene's germline CDR1 is SQVTM and CDR2 ANQGSEA. CDR3 length: 14 residues.

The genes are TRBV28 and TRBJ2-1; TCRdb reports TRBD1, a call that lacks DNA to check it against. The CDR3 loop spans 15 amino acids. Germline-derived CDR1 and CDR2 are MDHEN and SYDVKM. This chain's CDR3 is CASSTLGPGIDEQFF.

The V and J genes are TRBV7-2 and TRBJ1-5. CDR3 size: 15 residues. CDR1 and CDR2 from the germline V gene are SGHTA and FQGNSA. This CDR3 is CASSLADGDNQPQHF. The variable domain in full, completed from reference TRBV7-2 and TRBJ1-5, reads GAGVSQSPSNKVTEKGKDVELRCDPISGHTALYWYRQSLGQGLEFLIYFQGNSAPDKSGLPSDRFSAERTGGSVSTLTIQRTQQEDSAVYLCASSLADGDNQPQHFGDGTRLSIL.

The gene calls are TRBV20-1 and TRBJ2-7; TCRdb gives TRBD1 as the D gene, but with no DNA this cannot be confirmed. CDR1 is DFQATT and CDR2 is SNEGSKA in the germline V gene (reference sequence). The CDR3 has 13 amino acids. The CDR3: CSAASGSSYEQYF.